The 6 T cell receptor beta chains reported below all come from one sample, sequenced in a study of shared T cell receptors in the human thymus. TCRdb keeps only in-frame clones here, not all; method: immunoSEQ multiplex PCR. This table has 540,000 or so clones, around 78% appearing once. This sample was also put to use in a study of human thymus T cells.

The sequenced material came from thymocytes. These receptors all stem from a boy younger than two with a congenital heart defect.

The chain carries TRBV2 and TRBJ2-7; TRBD2 matches at 8 bases. The length of the CDR3 is 12 residues. The germline CDR1 and CDR2 sequences are SNHLY and FYNNEI. V lost 10 bases, J lost 9 bases, and 11 bases stayed unmatched. CDR3 sequence (DNA): TGTGCCACCACGGGGGGGGGTAGGGGGCAGTACTTC. Protein product: CATTGGGRGQYF.

The chain recombines TRBV28 with TRBJ1-6, with a tentative D call TRBD1 (5 bases). V was clipped by 4 bases and J by 0 bases, with 13 bases between them. In germline, CDR1 is MDHEN, CDR2 SYDVKM. This CDR3 contains 17 residues. The CDR3 DNA reads TGTGCCAGCAGTTCCCACTACAGGAGCTCCTATAATTCACCCCTCCACTTT. Amino acid sequence: CASSSHYRSSYNSPLHF.

A note on this clone: One end of the junction varies from germline; a read error may be responsible. This chain connects TRBV5-5 to TRBJ1-5; D uncertain. The germline gives CDR1 SGHKS, CDR2 YYEKEE (reference sequence). The CDR3 is 10 amino acids. The CDR3 coding sequence is TGTGCCAGCAGCGTATACCTCGTCGAGTTT. Translating it yields CASSVYLVEF.

DNA for the CDR3: TGTGCCAGTAGGCGGCTCTACTATGGCTACACCTTC. Amino acid sequence: CASRRLYYGYTF. The rearrangement links TRBV19 to TRBJ1-2; no reliable D call. CDR3 size: 12 residues. Trimming removed 6 bases at V and 3 bases at J, with 8 bases between. The V gene's germline CDR1 is LNHDA and CDR2 SQIVND (reference sequence).

This rearrangement joins TRBV30 to TRBJ2-2; 8 positions agree with TRBD1. The length of the CDR3 is 15 residues. J lost 2 bases, V lost 2 bases, and 4 bases had no gene match. The germline V gene has CDR1 GTSNPN and CDR2 SVGIG (reference sequence). For the CDR3, the DNA is TGTGCCTGGAGTCGACAGGGGACCAACACCGGGGAGCTGTTTTTT. Its translation is CAWSRQGTNTGELFF. Drawing the rest from reference TRBV30 and TRBJ2-2, the complete variable domain is SQTIHQWPATLVQPVGSPLSLECTVEGTSNPNLYWYRQAAGRGLQLLFYSVGIGQISSEVPQNLSASRPQDRQFILSSKKLLLSDSGFYLCAWSRQGTNTGELFFGEGSRLTVL.

The rearrangement links TRBV4-3 to TRBJ2-3, with TRBD1 matching over 9 bases. With V trimmed by 1 base and J by 2 bases, 7 bases remained unmatched. In germline, CDR1 is LGHNA, CDR2 YSLEER. The CDR3 is made up of 17 amino acids. CDR3 in amino acids: CASSQVTGGRDTDTQYF. The CDR3 nucleotides read TGCGCCAGCAGCCAAGTCACAGGGGGCAGGGACACAGATACGCAGTATTTT.